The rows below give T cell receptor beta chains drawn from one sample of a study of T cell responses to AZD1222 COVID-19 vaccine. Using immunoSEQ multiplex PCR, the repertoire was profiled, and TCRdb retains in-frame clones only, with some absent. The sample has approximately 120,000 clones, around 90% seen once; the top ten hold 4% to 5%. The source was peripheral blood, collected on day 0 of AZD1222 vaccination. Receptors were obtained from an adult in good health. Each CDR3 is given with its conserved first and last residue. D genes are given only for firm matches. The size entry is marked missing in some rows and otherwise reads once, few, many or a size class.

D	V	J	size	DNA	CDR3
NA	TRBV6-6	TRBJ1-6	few	TGTGCCAGCAGTCCCTCCTCCTGGCAGGGATGGGATTCACCCCTCCACTTT	CASSPSSWQGWDSPLHF
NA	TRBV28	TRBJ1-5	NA	TGTGCCAGCAGGTCCCTGCATCAGCCCCAGCATTTT	CASRSLHQPQHF
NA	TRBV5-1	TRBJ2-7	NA	TGCGCCAGCAGAGGGATCGGTTCCTACGAGCAGTACTTC	CASRGIGSYEQYF
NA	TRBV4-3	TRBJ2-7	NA	TGCGCCAGCAGCCAGGGTGGTACAGGGTTTCGCGAGCAGTACTTC	CASSQGGTGFREQYF
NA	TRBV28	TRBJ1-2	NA	TGTGCCAGCAGGCGACCAGGGACTAACTATGGCTACACCTTC	CASRRPGTNYGYTF
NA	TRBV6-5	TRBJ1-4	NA	TGTGCCAGCACCCCCAGAAGTAATGAAAAACTGTTTTTT	CASTPRSNEKLFF
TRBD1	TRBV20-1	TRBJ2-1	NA	TGCAGTGCTAGTATTGTGCGCTTAAACAGGGGTAGTCGGTTCTTC	CSASIVRLNRGSRFF
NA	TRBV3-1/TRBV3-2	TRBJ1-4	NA	TGTGCCAGCAGCCAAGATCATCGGACAGCGTCCTTCTATAATGAAAAACTGTTTTTT	CASSQDHRTASFYNEKLFF
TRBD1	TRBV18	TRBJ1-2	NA	TGTGCCAGCTCACCATACCAGGGGGGACACTCTTTGGATGGCTACACCTTC	CASSPYQGGHSLDGYTF
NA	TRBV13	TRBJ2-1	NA	TGTGCCAGCAGCTTCCCTGGACTAGGGGGACCCAATGAGCAGTTCTTC	CASSFPGLGGPNEQFF
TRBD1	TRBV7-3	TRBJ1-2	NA	TGTGCCAGCAGCCGGGACAGAGGAAGGGGCTACACCTTC	CASSRDRGRGYTF
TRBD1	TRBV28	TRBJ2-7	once	TGTGCCAGCAGACCCACGGGGGCACAGGGGGCTAACTACGAGCAGTACTTC	CASRPTGAQGANYEQYF
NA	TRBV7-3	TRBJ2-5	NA	TGTGCCAGCAGCCAAGTATCCGGGGGCGAAGAGACCCAGTACTTC	CASSQVSGGEETQYF
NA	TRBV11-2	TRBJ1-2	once	TGTGCCAGCAGCTCGACCCCAGGGAATAACTATGGCTACACCTTC	CASSSTPGNNYGYTF
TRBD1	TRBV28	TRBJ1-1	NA	TGTGCCAGCACTTCTTCAGGGGGGGAGACTGAAGCTTTCTTT	CASTSSGGETEAFF
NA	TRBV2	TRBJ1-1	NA	TGTGCCAGCAGTGACTTCATCCGGGATACCCAACAAGGAGCTGAAGCTTTCTTT	CASSDFIRDTQQGAEAFF
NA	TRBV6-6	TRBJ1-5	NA	TGTGCCAGCATCTACAAAATCAATCAGCCCCAGCATTTT	CASIYKINQPQHF
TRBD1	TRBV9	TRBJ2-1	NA	TGTGCCAGCAGCTCTAGCTACAGGGGGACCCGATACAGCTCCTACAATGAGCAGTTCTTC	CASSSSYRGTRYSSYNEQFF
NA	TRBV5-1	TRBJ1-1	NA	TGCGCCAGCAGCTTTGGTCCGGGGATCTTAGTAGGAACAGTCGATGAAGCTTTCTTT	CASSFGPGILVGTVDEAFF
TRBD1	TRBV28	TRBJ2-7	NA	TGTGCCAGCAGGGGACAGGGATCCTACGAGCAGTACTTC	CASRGQGSYEQYF
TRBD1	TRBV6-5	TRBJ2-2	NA	TGTGCCAGCATTGGACAGGGAGGCACCGGGGAGCTGTTTTTT	CASIGQGGTGELFF
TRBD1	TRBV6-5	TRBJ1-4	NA	TGTGCCAGTTACGGACAGGGTCGCCGACTGTTTTTT	CASYGQGRRLFF
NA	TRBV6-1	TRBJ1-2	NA	TGTGCCAGCAGTGAAGGGAGGGGAGGCTACACCTTC	CASSEGRGGYTF
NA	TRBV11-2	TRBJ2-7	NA	TGTGCCAGCAGCTTAGCGTCCCACGAGCAGTACTTC	CASSLASHEQYF
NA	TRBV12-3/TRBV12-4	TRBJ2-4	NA	TGTGCCAGCAGCTCAAAAAACATTCAGTACTTC	CASSSKNIQYF
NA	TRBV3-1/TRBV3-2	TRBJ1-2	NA	TGTGCCAGCAGCCAAGATGGTGCTAACTATGGCTACACCTTC	CASSQDGANYGYTF
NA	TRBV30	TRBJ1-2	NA	TGTGCCTGGAGTGCCCAGCTTGGCTACACCTTC	CAWSAQLGYTF
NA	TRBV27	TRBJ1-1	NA	TGTGCCAGCAGTTTATTGGAGGGTTCGAATTCTTTCTTT	CASSLLEGSNSFF
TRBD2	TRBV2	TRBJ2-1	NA	TGTGCCAGCAGACTAGCGGTATCCTACAATGAGCAGTTCTTC	CASRLAVSYNEQFF
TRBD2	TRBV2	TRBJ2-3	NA	TGTGCCAGCAGGAAATTAGCGGGAGTGGCAGATACGCAGTATTTT	CASRKLAGVADTQYF
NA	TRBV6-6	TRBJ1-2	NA	TGTGCCAGCAGTTACAGAGAGGAGACTAGAGGCTACACCTTC	CASSYREETRGYTF
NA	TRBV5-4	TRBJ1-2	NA	TGTGCCAGCAGCTTGACCCTAGAGGGCTATGGCTACACCTTC	CASSLTLEGYGYTF
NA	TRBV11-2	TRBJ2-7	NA	TGTGCCAGCAGCTTAGGAGAGACTGGCCTCTTC	CASSLGETGLF
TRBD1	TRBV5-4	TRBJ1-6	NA	TGTGCCAGCAGCTCATTCCGGGACAGGGATTCACCCCTCCACTTT	CASSSFRDRDSPLHF
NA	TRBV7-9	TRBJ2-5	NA	TGTGCCAGCAGCTTAGGTATCGGCCAAGAGACCCAGTACTTC	CASSLGIGQETQYF
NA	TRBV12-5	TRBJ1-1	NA	TGTGCTAGTGGTTTGGGGGGGACTGAAGCTTTCTTT	CASGLGGTEAFF
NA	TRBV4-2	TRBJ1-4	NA	TGTGCCAGCAGCCAAGAAGCGGCCAGCCTAATGAAGAAACTGTTTTTT	CASSQEAASLMKKLFF
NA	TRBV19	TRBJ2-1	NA	TGTGCCAGTAGGATCACAGGGCGCAATGAGCAGTTCTTC	CASRITGRNEQFF
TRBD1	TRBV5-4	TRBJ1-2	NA	TGTGCCAGCAGCTCCTACGGACAGGGGGGGAACCGGGGCTACACCTTC	CASSSYGQGGNRGYTF
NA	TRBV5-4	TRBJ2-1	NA	TGTGCCAGCAGCCCCGGGGGTAGCAAGTTCTTC	CASSPGGSKFF
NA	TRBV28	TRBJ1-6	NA	TGTGCCAGCAAGGGGATTTCGCGCGACGTTTATAATTCACCCCTCCACTTT	CASKGISRDVYNSPLHF
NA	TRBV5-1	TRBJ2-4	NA	TGCGCCAGCAGCTTAAGAGGGGCTTCTGGTCAGTACTTC	CASSLRGASGQYF
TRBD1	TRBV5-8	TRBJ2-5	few	TGTGCCAGCAGCTTACACGGGACAGGTCAAGAGACCCAGTACTTC	CASSLHGTGQETQYF
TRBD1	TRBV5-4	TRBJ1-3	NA	TGTGCCAGCAGCAACCGCCGGGACAGGGGGGGAAACACCATATATTTT	CASSNRRDRGGNTIYF
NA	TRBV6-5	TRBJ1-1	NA	TGTGCCAGCAGTTACAGGGGTTGGACTGAAGCTTTCTTT	CASSYRGWTEAFF
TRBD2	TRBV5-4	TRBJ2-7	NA	TGTGCCAGCAGCGGTAGAGGACTAGGCAGCGAGCAGTACTTC	CASSGRGLGSEQYF